Presented here are 26 T cell receptor beta chains from one specimen sequenced in a study of patients and donors after allogeneic stem cell transplantation. Using its own MiXCR run on the RT-PCR reads, TCRdb lists one record per CDR3 protein. The sample lists about 210,000 distinct CDR3 sequences; 35% to 45% were seen once. What was sequenced was blood, either unsorted or a sorted T cell fraction (not recorded which). The receptors come from a human donor who was either an allogeneic HSCT recipient or a stem cell or donor lymphocyte infusion donor (not recorded which). It is not recorded whose cells these are; they may come from a transplant donor.

This clonotype has only a few counts. The chain combines TRBV18 with TRBJ2-1; 8 bases are a match to TRBD2. V dropped 3 bases and J dropped 4; count of bases not matched to a gene: 8. The CDR3 loop spans 16 amino acids. Germline V gene lookup returns CDR1 KGHSH and CDR2 LQKENI. The CDR3 DNA follows: TGTGCCAGCTCACCCCCGAGCGGGGGCTATTACAATGAGCAGTTCTTC. It yields the protein CASSPPSGGYYNEQFF.

This clonotype was picked up a small number of times. This chain links TRBV10-3 with TRBJ2-7; maybe TRBD1 (5 bases). This CDR3 is built from 15 residues. Trimming left V 4 bases short and J 2 bases short, with 15 bases between. The V gene's germline CDR1 is ENHRY and CDR2 SYGVKD. CDR3 region: CAISAGDRFTYEQYF. In DNA form, the CDR3 reads TGTGCCATCAGTGCCGGCGACAGATTTACCTACGAGCAGTACTTC.

The rearrangement links TRBV27 to TRBJ2-5; D is uncertain. CDR1 is MNHEY and CDR2 is SMNVEV in the germline V gene (reference sequence). The CDR3 contains 16 residues. The V end was cut by 6 bases, the J end by 0 bases, with 17 bases between. The CDR3 bases are TGTGCCAGCAGCAATCTACCCCTCAAGTACCAAGAGACCCAGTACTTC. Its translation is CASSNLPLKYQETQYF.

The rearrangement uses TRBV12-3 or TRBV12-4 and TRBJ1-2, with D perhaps TRBD1 (6 bases). Trimming stripped 5 bases from V and 4 bases from J, with 11 bases between. CDR3 size: 13 residues. The CDR3 loop is CASSPGETYGYTF. The CDR3 bases are TGTGCCAGCAGTCCAGGGGAAACCTATGGCTACACCTTC.

The CDR3 DNA sequence: TGTGCCAGCAGTTACAGGGCCAATCAGCCCCAGCATTTT. It encodes CASSYRANQPQHF. V is TRBV4-2 and J is TRBJ1-5; tentatively, D is TRBD1 (6 bases). The CDR3 contains 13 residues. Germline V gene lookup returns CDR1 LGHNA and CDR2 YNFKEQ. Trimming removed 6 bases at V and 3 bases at J, with 9 bases between.

The chain uses TRBV5-1 and TRBJ2-7; possibly TRBD1 for D (7 bases). From germline, CDR1 is SGHRS and CDR2 YFSETQ. Trimming removed 3 bases from V and 1 base from J, with 11 bases in between. CDR3 length: 14 amino acids. CDR3 region: CASSSRGDSYEQYF. The CDR3 DNA reads TGCGCCAGCAGCTCCAGGGGGGATTCCTACGAGCAGTACTTC.

This clonotype was detected only a few times. This rearrangement joins TRBV4-1 to TRBJ1-6, with 10 bases identical to TRBD1. Germline loops: CDR1 MGHRA, CDR2 YSYEKL. V lost 1 base and J lost 6; bases outside the gene matches: 6. The CDR3 contains 17 residues. The CDR3 loop reads CASSQAGQGPFNSPLHF. The CDR3 DNA sequence: TGCGCCAGCAGCCAAGCGGGACAGGGGCCGTTTAATTCACCCCTCCACTTT.

This chain uses TRBV20-1 with TRBJ1-1; a possible D gene is TRBD1 (5 bases). The CDR3 extends over 13 amino acids. V was cut by 3 bases and J by 1 base, with 9 bases left in between. CDR1 and CDR2 (germline): DFQATT, SNEGSKA (reference sequence). CDR3 residues: CSARRGGNTEAFF. The CDR3 DNA follows: TGCAGTGCTAGGAGGGGAGGGAACACTGAAGCTTTCTTT.

This clonotype was detected ten times or more. The V gene is TRBV3-1, the J gene TRBJ1-2; unclear D gene. The CDR3 is 14 amino acids. The germline gives CDR1 LGHDT, CDR2 YNNKEL (reference sequence). V lost 3 bases and J 5 bases, leaving 13 bases between the germline ends. CDR3 amino acids: CASSHPDRGYGYTF. The CDR3 nucleotides read TGTGCCAGCAGCCATCCAGACCGCGGATATGGCTACACCTTC.

This clonotype was seen only a few times. This chain links TRBV12-3 or TRBV12-4 with TRBJ2-1; TRBD2 matches at 13 bases. The CDR3 is 17 amino acids. Germline trimming cut 2 bases from V and 8 bases from J; bases unmatched to any gene: 9. This chain's CDR3 is CASSLFGTSGGADEQFF. CDR3 DNA: TGTGCCAGCAGTTTATTTGGCACTAGCGGGGGGGCGGATGAGCAGTTCTTC.

V is TRBV7-6 and J is TRBJ1-2, with 8 nucleotides matching TRBD1. Trimming at V came to 4 bases and at J to 7 bases, leaving 8 bases not matched to a gene. Germline lookup yields CDR1 SGHVS and CDR2 FNYEAQ. The CDR3 spans 14 residues. The CDR3 spells CASSSKQGTGGYTF. In DNA form, the CDR3 reads TGTGCCAGCAGCTCGAAACAGGGGACAGGTGGCTACACCTTC.

This clonotype was found a few times. The chain recombines TRBV9 with TRBJ1-1; D perhaps matches TRBD1 (5 bases). Germline-derived CDR1 and CDR2 are SGDLS and YYNGEE. Trimming took 1 base from V and 1 from J, leaving 8 bases between them. The CDR3 has 14 residues. The CDR3 DNA reads TGTGCCAGCAGCGTAATGGGGCAGAACACTGAAGCTTTCTTT. Translation gives CASSVMGQNTEAFF.

This clonotype was found a few times. The V gene is TRBV6-4, the J gene TRBJ1-2; perhaps TRBD1 as D (5 bases). Germline values: CDR1 MRHNA, CDR2 SNTAGT. The V end lost 3 bases, the J end lost 2 bases, and 7 bases lay between the germline ends. The CDR3 is 13 residues long. The CDR3 DNA follows: TGTGCCAGCAGTGAGTCAGGGAACTATGGCTACACCTTC. This translates into CASSESGNYGYTF.

The rearrangement joins TRBV25-1 to TRBJ1-1, with D possibly being TRBD1 (6 bases). In germline, CDR1 is MGHDK, CDR2 SYGVNS. The V end lost 6 bases, the J end lost 0 bases, and 14 bases lay between the germline ends. The CDR3 is made up of 15 amino acids. CDR3 protein: CASSTHGQMNTEAFF. As DNA, the CDR3 is TGTGCCAGCAGCACCCATGGACAGATGAACACTGAAGCTTTCTTT.

V gene TRBV5-5 combines with J gene TRBJ1-1; 9 bases agree with TRBD1. With 0 bases clipped from V and 9 bases from J, the junction kept 6 bases outside the gene matches. The CDR3 totals 14 residues. Germline V CDR1 and CDR2: SGHKS, YYEKEE (reference sequence). The CDR3 loop reads CASSLEFGTGQAFF. In DNA form, the CDR3 reads TGTGCCAGCAGCTTGGAATTCGGGACAGGGCAAGCTTTCTTT. Complete variable domain (other parts from reference TRBV5-5 and TRBJ1-1): DAGVTQSPTHLIKTRGQQVTLRCSPISGHKSVSWYQQVLGQGPQFIFQYYEKEERGRGNFPDRFSARQFPNYSSELNVNALLLGDSALYLCASSLEFGTGQAFFGQGTRLTVV.

CDR3 sequence: CSAKSGGNQPQHF. The CDR3 DNA is TGCAGTGCTAAGTCAGGTGGGAATCAGCCCCAGCATTTT. J is TRBJ1-5 and V is TRBV20-1; D is unresolved. Germline V gene lookup returns CDR1 DFQATT and CDR2 SNEGSKA (reference sequence). This CDR3 region has 13 residues. Trimming shortened V by 4 bases and J by 4 bases, and 11 bases separated the two germline ends.

This sequence joins TRBV28 and TRBJ2-3; 7 bases fit TRBD2. Germline V gene data show CDR1 as MDHEN and CDR2 as SYDVKM. Losses at the gene ends were 0 bases for V and 4 bases for J; bases not matched to a gene: 16. CDR3 length: 19 amino acids. CDR3 DNA sequence: TGTGCCAGCAGTTTATGGCCTCCCCTCAAAGTTGGGGGGGCAGATACGCAGTATTTT. This gives the protein CASSLWPPLKVGGADTQYF.

CDR3 in DNA: TGTGCCAGCAGCGCCCGGGACCCGAATAAGCTGTTTTTT. Amino acids: CASSARDPNKLFF. The chain employs TRBV2 and TRBJ2-2; D might be TRBD1 or TRBD2, each matching 5 bases. CDR3 size: 13 residues. CDR1 SNHLY and CDR2 FYNNEI come from the germline V gene. V shed 6 bases and J shed 12 bases, with 17 bases lying between them.

The V and J genes are TRBV3-1 and TRBJ1-2, with a possible D match to TRBD1 (6 bases). CDR3 length: 16 residues. Per germline, CDR1 LGHDT and CDR2 YNNKEL (reference sequence). The V gene lost 4 bases and the J gene lost 6 bases, with 21 bases spanning the gap. The CDR3 region is CASSRGGTTGFNGYTF. In DNA form, the CDR3 reads TGTGCCAGCAGCCGAGGAGGTACAACAGGGTTTAATGGCTACACCTTC. The complete variable domain, with remaining parts taken from reference TRBV3-1 and TRBJ1-2, reads DTAVSQTPKYLVTQMGNDKSIKCEQNLGHDTMYWYKQDSKKFLKIMFSYNNKELIINETVPNRFSPKSPDKAHLNLHINSLELGDSAVYFCASSRGGTTGFNGYTFGSGTRLTVV.

The chain combines TRBV7-9 with TRBJ1-1; D gene uncertain. V lost 1 base to trimming and J lost 0 bases, with 9 bases between them. Germline V gene lookup returns CDR1 SEHNR and CDR2 FQNEAQ (reference sequence). The CDR3 spans 15 residues. Written as DNA, the CDR3 is TGTGCCAGCAGCTTAGGATTTCCTTTGAACACTGAAGCTTTCTTT. This codes for CASSLGFPLNTEAFF.

The chain has TRBV13 and TRBJ1-6; 7 nucleotides agree with TRBD1. Germline assignment: CDR1 PRHDT and CDR2 FYEKMQ (reference sequence). V gave up 5 bases and J gave up 6 bases; unmatched junction bases: 10. The CDR3 sequence is 16 residues long. CDR3 bases: TGTGCCAGCAGCCCTCAGGGGGGGGCGGTTAATTCACCCCTCCACTTT. The encoded protein is CASSPQGGAVNSPLHF.

This clonotype was detected only a few times. DNA of the CDR3: TGTGCCAGCAGAATCGCGGAGGGCGGGGAAAAACTGTTTTTT. Translation: CASRIAEGGEKLFF. The chain links TRBV12-3 or TRBV12-4 to TRBJ1-4; no firm D call. The CDR3 length is 14 residues. Trimming took 6 bases from V and 8 from J, leaving 16 bases between them.

This clonotype turned up a few times. This rearrangement joins TRBV12-3 or TRBV12-4 to TRBJ1-3, with D possibly matching TRBD1 (5 bases). V shed 3 bases and J shed 5 bases, with 11 bases lying between them. The CDR3 has 14 amino acids. The CDR3 protein is CASSFEGRRNTIYF. CDR3 sequence (DNA): TGTGCCAGCAGTTTCGAGGGGCGTAGAAACACCATATATTTT.

This clonotype came up a few times. The V gene is TRBV21-1, the J gene TRBJ1-6; the table's TRBD1 call for D was not verified on the DNA. TRBV21-1 is a pseudogene locus. The CDR3 extends over 14 amino acids. The CDR3 coding sequence is TGTGCCAGCAGCAAAGGGGGGAGAGGTTCACCCCTCCACTTT. As protein: CASSKGGRGSPLHF.

The chain uses TRBV5-5 and TRBJ1-6, with D possibly TRBD1 on 6 matching bases. V was clipped by 3 bases and J by 10 bases, with 23 bases between them. The V gene's germline CDR1 is SGHKS and CDR2 YYEKEE (reference sequence). The CDR3 is 17 residues long. Here the CDR3 reads CASSWDSFGGVRSPLHF. The CDR3, as DNA: TGTGCCAGCAGCTGGGACTCTTTCGGGGGCGTAAGATCACCCCTCCACTTT.

This clonotype has ten or more counts. V and J are TRBV5-6 and TRBJ1-2; D is unresolved. The V end was cut by 2 bases, the J end by 7 bases, with 9 bases between. The CDR3 loop spans 12 amino acids. The germline CDR1 and CDR2 sequences are SGHDT and YYEEEE. Written as DNA, the CDR3 is TGTGCCAGCAGCTTACGCCGCGGTGGCTACACCTTC. Translating it yields CASSLRRGGYTF.